Listed here are 23 T cell receptor beta chains from one sample, sequenced in a study of Ad26.COV2.S vaccination and SARS-CoV-2 variants. Treatment described: about 20 received Ad26.COV2.S at low or high dose, single or two shots; 5 received placebo; per-sample allocation not given. Day 63 following the first vaccine or placebo injection was when the samples were taken. Measured with immunoSEQ multiplex PCR; TCRdb has only the in-frame clones, and not every one. This sample has 400,000 to 450,000 clones, with 80% to 95% found just once. Specimen: peripheral blood, collected in a trial of Ad26.COV2.S vaccine versus placebo. These receptors were taken from a person aged 18-65 years who received the Ad26.COV2.S COVID-19 vaccine or a placebo.

The V and J genes are TRBV25-1 and TRBJ1-2, with 7 bases matching TRBD1. This CDR3 is 15 amino acids long. Germline CDR1 reads MGHDK; CDR2 reads SYGVNS. With V trimmed by 1 base and J by 4 bases, 6 bases remained unmatched. CDR3: CASSELEQGTYGYTF. Here the CDR3 DNA reads TGTGCCAGCAGTGAATTGGAACAGGGGACCTATGGCTACACCTTC.

This chain joins TRBV4-3 and TRBJ2-5; D tentatively fits TRBD1 or TRBD2 (5 bases each). This CDR3 has 15 amino acids. Germline V gene data show CDR1 as LGHNA and CDR2 as YSLEER. Trimming stripped 1 base from V and 2 bases from J, with 11 bases between. CDR3 coding DNA: TGCGCCAGCAGCCAAGGGACACGGGGACAAGAGACCCAGTACTTC. Amino acid sequence: CASSQGTRGQETQYF.

The chain employs TRBV9 and TRBJ2-1, with D perhaps TRBD2 (6 bases). V was clipped by 4 bases and J by 4 bases, with 21 bases between them. The CDR3 is 17 amino acids. The germline V gene has CDR1 SGDLS and CDR2 YYNGEE. CDR3 bases: TGTGCCAGCAGCCCTCCCCCGACCTTGCTAGCGTACAATGAGCAGTTCTTC. Translated, it gives CASSPPPTLLAYNEQFF. The full variable domain, completed using reference TRBV9 and TRBJ2-1, is DSGVTQTPKHLITATGQRVTLRCSPRSGDLSVYWYQQSLDQGLQFLIQYYNGEERAKGNILERFSAQQFPDLHSELNLSSLELGDSALYFCASSPPPTLLAYNEQFFGPGTRLTVL.

The CDR3 loop is CASSDPGGGNTEAFF. In DNA, the CDR3 is TGTGCCAGCAGTGACCCCGGCGGGGGGAACACTGAAGCTTTCTTT. This sequence joins TRBV25-1 and TRBJ1-1; D is possibly TRBD1 (5 bases). V was cut by 3 bases and J by 1 base, with 12 bases left in between. There are 15 residues in the CDR3. The germline V gene has CDR1 MGHDK and CDR2 SYGVNS.

This clone has only one observation. This chain joins TRBV6-2 or TRBV6-3 and TRBJ2-1; the D is unclear. The CDR3 runs to 13 residues. Germline CDR1 and CDR2: MNHEY and SVGEGT. Deletions cut 5 bases from V and 6 bases from J, with 11 bases between. The CDR3 spells CASSHQTLNEQFF. DNA for the CDR3: TGTGCCAGCAGTCACCAGACTCTCAATGAGCAGTTCTTC.

This clone was recorded only once. The V and J genes are TRBV5-1 and TRBJ1-1; the D is unclear. This CDR3 spans 14 amino acids. Trimming left V 1 base short and J 0 bases short, with 7 bases between. CDR1 is SGHRS and CDR2 is YFSETQ in the germline V gene. The CDR3, as DNA: TGCGCCAGCAGCTTGCCACAGATGAACACTGAAGCTTTCTTT. Protein: CASSLPQMNTEAFF.

This rearrangement joins TRBV7-2 to TRBJ2-3, with D tentatively TRBD1 (6 bases). Germline CDR1 reads SGHTA; CDR2 reads FQGNSA. V was cut by 5 bases and J by 5 bases, with 8 bases left in between. The CDR3 loop spans 12 amino acids. CDR3 DNA: TGTGCCAGCAGCCAGGGGCTAGATACGCAGTATTTT. Protein: CASSQGLDTQYF.

The rearrangement joins TRBV5-5 to TRBJ1-6; a weak D match, TRBD1 (5 bases). The CDR3 length is 16 residues. V lost 4 bases and J lost 10, with 21 bases in between. Germline-derived CDR1 and CDR2 are SGHKS and YYEKEE (reference sequence). The CDR3 DNA is TGTGCCAGCAGCCTAGGATTGGCGGGGCCTGGGTCACCCCTCCACTTT. The encoded protein is CASSLGLAGPGSPLHF.

This clone has just one count. The gene calls are TRBV7-6 and TRBJ2-7; weak D call: TRBD2 (6 bases). Germline CDR1 SGHVS, CDR2 FNYEAQ. This CDR3 is built from 15 residues. Between the trimmed V and J ends, which lost 1 base and 4 bases, there was a span of 14 bases. CDR3: CASSLGSGGVYEQYF. The CDR3 bases are TGTGCCAGCAGCTTAGGTTCTGGAGGGGTTTACGAGCAGTACTTC.

The chain employs TRBV24-1 and TRBJ2-2; D call uncertain. Germline CDR1 KGHDR, CDR2 SFDVKD. The V gene lost 5 bases and the J gene lost 2 bases, with 11 bases spanning the gap. The CDR3 contains 15 residues. CDR3 sequence: CATSGSLHNTGELFF. CDR3 sequence (DNA): TGTGCCACCAGTGGCAGTTTGCATAACACCGGGGAGCTGTTTTTT.

This rearrangement joins TRBV28 to TRBJ2-3, with D uncertain. Trimming removed 8 bases at V and 11 bases at J, with 14 bases between. The CDR3 is 11 amino acids. Germline CDR1 reads MDHEN; CDR2 reads SYDVKM. The CDR3 bases are TGTGCCAGCTCAGACGACACTAAGCAGTATTTT. Protein sequence: CASSDDTKQYF.

The V gene is TRBV9, the J gene TRBJ2-5; maybe TRBD1 (6 bases). Germline V gene sequence: CDR1 SGDLS, CDR2 YYNGEE. The CDR3 runs 13 residues. Trimming removed 3 bases at V and 4 bases at J, with 10 bases between. Here the CDR3 reads CASSAQGRETQYF. DNA of the CDR3: TGTGCCAGCAGCGCACAGGGCCGAGAGACCCAGTACTTC.

This rearrangement joins TRBV15 to TRBJ1-3; 7 nucleotides align to TRBD1. CDR1 is LNHNV and CDR2 is YYDKDF in the germline V gene (reference sequence). The CDR3 runs 15 residues. V gave up 2 bases and J gave up 2 bases; unmatched junction bases: 3. The CDR3 spells CATSRSTGTGNTIYF. The CDR3 region has the DNA TGTGCCACCAGCAGATCGACAGGGACTGGAAACACCATATATTTT.

J is TRBJ1-2 and V is TRBV3-1 (or the pseudogene TRBV3-2), with D unclear. Germline V gives CDR1 LGHDT, CDR2 YNNKEL (reference sequence). The CDR3 runs to 13 residues. V was pared by 1 base and J by 8 bases, with 11 bases between. CDR3: CASSQGEFSGYTF. For the CDR3, the DNA is TGTGCCAGCAGCCAAGGGGAGTTCTCCGGCTACACCTTC.

This rearrangement joins TRBV3-1 (or the pseudogene TRBV3-2) to TRBJ1-3, with 7 nucleotides matching TRBD1. The germline V gene has CDR1 LGHDT and CDR2 YNNKEL (reference sequence). The CDR3 consists of 14 residues. V gave up 4 bases and J gave up 2 bases; unmatched junction bases: 2. The CDR3 reads CASSRQGAGNTIYF. Written as DNA, the CDR3 is TGTGCCAGCAGCCGACAGGGTGCTGGAAACACCATATATTTT.

This chain joins TRBV7-6 and TRBJ2-5, with D tentatively TRBD2 (6 bases). The CDR3 sequence is 17 residues long. Germline-derived CDR1 and CDR2 are SGHVS and FNYEAQ. The V end lost 5 bases, the J end lost 0 bases, and 19 bases lay between the germline ends. The CDR3 is CASSPVGGTSYQETQYF. The CDR3 DNA is TGTGCCAGCAGCCCCGTTGGGGGGACCTCGTACCAAGAGACCCAGTACTTC.

The chain carries TRBV6-1 and TRBJ2-7; the D is unclear. V shed 2 bases and J shed 3 bases, with 5 bases lying between them. Germline CDR1 MNHNS, CDR2 SASEGT. The CDR3 is 12 residues long. The DNA of the CDR3 is TGTGCCAGCAGTGAACCATACTACGAGCAGTACTTC. Its translation: CASSEPYYEQYF.

V gene TRBV2 combines with J gene TRBJ2-7, with 9 nucleotides matching TRBD2. Per germline, CDR1 SNHLY and CDR2 FYNNEI. V was pared by 1 base and J by 3 bases, with 4 bases of the junction left unmatched. This CDR3 is built from 15 residues. In nucleotides, the CDR3 is TGTGCCAGCAGTGAAGGTAGCGGGGGTATCTACGAGCAGTACTTC. Translated, it gives CASSEGSGGIYEQYF.

The rearrangement uses TRBV12-5 and TRBJ1-4, with 7 bases that match TRBD1. The germline V gene has CDR1 LGHNT and CDR2 FRNRAP. The CDR3 has 15 amino acids. Unmatched junction bases numbered 12, after V lost 6 bases and J lost 8 bases. CDR3 sequence: CASGKLTGNGEKLFF. CDR3 bases: TGTGCTAGTGGGAAGCTGACAGGGAATGGGGAAAAACTGTTTTTT.

The chain joins TRBV28 to TRBJ1-2; a possible D gene is TRBD1 (6 bases). The V and J ends lost 3 bases and 8 bases respectively, with 16 bases between them. Germline lookup yields CDR1 MDHEN and CDR2 SYDVKM. This CDR3 is built from 14 residues. CDR3 bases: TGTGCCAGCAGTTTGGCCGCGGGGGCGAGAGGCTACACCTTC. This gives the protein CASSLAAGARGYTF.

This clone has a handful of counts. The CDR3 spells CASRPNTGTQYF. In DNA form, the CDR3 reads TGTGCCAGCAGGCCGAATACAGGGACCCAGTACTTC. The rearrangement uses TRBV12-3 or TRBV12-4 and TRBJ2-5; possible D gene TRBD1, 5 bases. V gave up 6 bases and J gave up 7 bases, with 12 bases separating them. The CDR3 runs to 12 residues.

The chain joins TRBV24-1 to TRBJ2-3; D unresolved. Germline V gene sequence: CDR1 KGHDR, CDR2 SFDVKD. CDR3 length: 16 amino acids. Trimming took 3 bases from V and 2 from J, leaving 14 bases between them. CDR3 in amino acids: CATSDPRLGSTDTQYF. In DNA, the CDR3 is TGTGCCACCAGTGATCCCCGACTTGGTTCCACAGATACGCAGTATTTT.

V gene TRBV6-2 or TRBV6-3 combines with J gene TRBJ2-7; 7 bases agree with TRBD1. The germline CDR1 and CDR2 sequences are MNHEY and SVGEGT. This CDR3 has 16 residues. V lost 5 bases, J lost 4 bases, and 14 bases stayed unmatched. The CDR3 is CASSPNPGRGSYEQYF. CDR3 bases: TGTGCCAGCAGTCCGAATCCTGGCAGGGGGTCATACGAGCAGTACTTC.